Listed below are T cell receptor beta chains from one sample, sequenced in a study of metastatic and nonmetastatic thyroid tumors. From the PCR reads, TCRdb re-called clones with MiXCR. The sample includes 25,000 to 35,000 clones, 24% of them seen just once. The source material was blood. These receptor sequences come from a female donor with papillary thyroid cancer or a benign thyroid nodule (not recorded which). Some clones in this sample may be carry-over from other donors' samples. CDR3s include the opening cysteine and the closing phenylalanine or tryptophan. The order of the fields is V gene, J gene, D gene, clone size, CDR3 protein, CDR3 DNA. D genes are given only for firm matches. The size entry is marked missing in some rows and otherwise reads once, few, many or a size class.

v_call: TRBV6-1
j_call: TRBJ1-4
d_call: TRBD1
clone_size: many
cdr3_aa: CASRSDRAELFF
cdr3_nt: TGTGCCAGCAGATCCGACAGGGCAGAACTGTTTTTT

v_call: TRBV5-7
j_call: TRBJ1-1
d_call: .
clone_size: many
cdr3_aa: CASSLNHPRGTEAFF
cdr3_nt: TGTGCCAGCAGCTTGAATCACCCTCGGGGCACTGAAGCTTTCTTT

v_call: TRBV6-2/TRBV6-3
j_call: TRBJ1-2
d_call: .
clone_size: few
cdr3_aa: CASSYGVEGSYGYTF
cdr3_nt: TGTGCCAGCAGTTACGGTGTGGAGGGTAGCTATGGCTACACCTTC

v_call: TRBV27
j_call: TRBJ1-1
d_call: .
clone_size: medium-sized
cdr3_aa: CASSLYGPNTEAFF
cdr3_nt: TGTGCCAGCAGTTTGTACGGCCCGAACACTGAAGCTTTCTTT

v_call: TRBV6-4
j_call: TRBJ2-1
d_call: .
clone_size: few
cdr3_aa: CASSELEGSYNEQFF
cdr3_nt: TGTGCCAGCAGTGAATTAGAGGGCTCCTACAATGAGCAGTTCTTC

v_call: TRBV5-8
j_call: TRBJ1-3
d_call: .
clone_size: many
cdr3_aa: CVSSLVGRVAGNTIYF
cdr3_nt: TGTGTCAGCAGCTTGGTGGGCAGGGTGGCTGGAAACACCATATATTTT

v_call: TRBV20-1
j_call: TRBJ2-1
d_call: TRBD2
clone_size: .
cdr3_aa: CSARWLAGRYNEQFF
cdr3_nt: TGCAGTGCTAGATGGCTAGCGGGGCGATACAATGAGCAGTTCTTC

v_call: TRBV27
j_call: TRBJ2-7
d_call: .
clone_size: medium-sized
cdr3_aa: CASSWGIFYEQYF
cdr3_nt: TGTGCCAGCAGTTGGGGGATTTTCTACGAGCAGTACTTC

v_call: TRBV12-5
j_call: TRBJ1-1
d_call: .
clone_size: .
cdr3_aa: CASGLEANTEAFF
cdr3_nt: TGTGCTAGTGGTTTGGAGGCGAACACTGAAGCTTTCTTT

v_call: TRBV7-8
j_call: TRBJ1-5
d_call: TRBD1
clone_size: .
cdr3_aa: CASSLAQGGGNQPQHF
cdr3_nt: TGTGCCAGCAGCTTAGCACAGGGGGGTGGCAATCAGCCCCAGCATTTT

v_call: TRBV18
j_call: TRBJ2-7
d_call: .
clone_size: .
cdr3_aa: CASSPARGYEQYF
cdr3_nt: TGTGCCAGCTCACCGGCCAGGGGCTACGAGCAGTACTTC

v_call: TRBV27
j_call: TRBJ2-3
d_call: TRBD1
clone_size: few
cdr3_aa: CASCFRGLGSDTQYF
cdr3_nt: TGTGCCAGCTGTTTCAGGGGGCTGGGATCAGATACGCAGTATTTT

v_call: TRBV6-2/TRBV6-3
j_call: TRBJ2-1
d_call: TRBD2
clone_size: .
cdr3_aa: CASSYGAGVSNEQFF
cdr3_nt: TGTGCCAGCAGTTACGGGGCGGGAGTATCAAATGAGCAGTTCTTC

v_call: TRBV5-1
j_call: TRBJ1-2
d_call: TRBD1
clone_size: .
cdr3_aa: CASWDRAQLNYGYTF
cdr3_nt: TGCGCCAGCTGGGACAGGGCCCAACTTAACTATGGCTACACCTTC

v_call: TRBV4-3
j_call: TRBJ2-1
d_call: .
clone_size: .
cdr3_aa: CASSQFRRDHEQFF
cdr3_nt: TGCGCCAGCAGCCAATTCAGACGGGACCATGAGCAGTTCTTC

v_call: TRBV6-1
j_call: TRBJ2-7
d_call: .
clone_size: .
cdr3_aa: CASSESDSSYEQYF
cdr3_nt: TGTGCCAGCAGTGAGTCGGACAGCTCCTACGAGCAGTACTTC

v_call: TRBV4-2
j_call: TRBJ2-1
d_call: .
clone_size: .
cdr3_aa: CASSQDQGRGGNEQFF
cdr3_nt: TGTGCCAGCAGCCAAGATCAGGGCAGGGGGGGGAATGAGCAGTTCTTC

v_call: TRBV10-3
j_call: TRBJ2-3
d_call: .
clone_size: many
cdr3_aa: CASILAGAHTSTDTQYF
cdr3_nt: TGTGCCAGCATTCTAGCCGGGGCTCATACTAGCACAGATACGCAGTATTTT

v_call: TRBV7-8
j_call: TRBJ1-2
d_call: .
clone_size: many
cdr3_aa: CASSYSGSVDLWGYTF
cdr3_nt: TGTGCCAGCAGCTATTCCGGGTCCGTAGACCTTTGGGGCTACACCTTC

v_call: TRBV24-1
j_call: TRBJ1-3
d_call: .
clone_size: few
cdr3_aa: CATMSESNYGNTIYF
cdr3_nt: TGTGCCACCATGAGCGAAAGTAATTACGGAAACACCATATATTTT

v_call: TRBV20-1
j_call: TRBJ2-6
d_call: TRBD1
clone_size: many
cdr3_aa: CSAGTTGDGANVLTF
cdr3_nt: TGCAGTGCAGGCACTACAGGGGATGGGGCCAACGTCCTGACTTTC

v_call: TRBV7-9
j_call: TRBJ1-5
d_call: TRBD1
clone_size: many
cdr3_aa: CASSPGTGDMEPQHF
cdr3_nt: TGTGCCAGCAGCCCCGGGACAGGGGATATGGAGCCCCAGCATTTT

v_call: TRBV6-2/TRBV6-3
j_call: TRBJ1-1
d_call: .
clone_size: .
cdr3_aa: CASIPEGSRTEAFF
cdr3_nt: TGTGCCAGCATCCCTGAGGGGAGTAGGACTGAAGCTTTCTTT

v_call: TRBV10-2
j_call: TRBJ2-1
d_call: .
clone_size: few
cdr3_aa: CASSYQGSYNERFF
cdr3_nt: TGCGCCAGCAGTTACCAGGGCTCCTACAATGAGCGGTTCTTC

v_call: TRBV6-1
j_call: TRBJ2-2
d_call: .
clone_size: medium-sized
cdr3_aa: CASSPGASTGELFF
cdr3_nt: TGTGCCAGCAGTCCCGGGGCGTCCACCGGGGAGCTGTTTTTT

v_call: TRBV4-3
j_call: TRBJ1-3
d_call: .
clone_size: many
cdr3_aa: CASSRDIMSSGNTIYF
cdr3_nt: TGCGCCAGCAGCCGGGACATCATGAGCTCTGGAAACACCATATATTTT